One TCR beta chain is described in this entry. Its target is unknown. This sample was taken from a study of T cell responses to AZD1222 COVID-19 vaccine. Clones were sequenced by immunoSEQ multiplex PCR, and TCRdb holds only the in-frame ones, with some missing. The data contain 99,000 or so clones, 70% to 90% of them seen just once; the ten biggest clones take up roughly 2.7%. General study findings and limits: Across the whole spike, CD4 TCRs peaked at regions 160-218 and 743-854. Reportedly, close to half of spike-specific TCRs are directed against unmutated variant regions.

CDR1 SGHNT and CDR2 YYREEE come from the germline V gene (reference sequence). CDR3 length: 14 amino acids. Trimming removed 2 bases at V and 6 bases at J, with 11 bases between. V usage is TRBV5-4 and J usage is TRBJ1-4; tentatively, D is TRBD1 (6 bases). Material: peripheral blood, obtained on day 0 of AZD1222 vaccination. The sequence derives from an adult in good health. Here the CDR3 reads CASSLGRGDEKLFF. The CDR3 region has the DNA TGTGCCAGCAGCTTAGGCAGGGGAGATGAAAAACTGTTTTTT.